The rows below give T cell receptor beta chains drawn from one sample of a study of blood T cell repertoires in COVID-19. Sequencing used immunoSEQ multiplex PCR; TCRdb keeps in-frame clones, though not all of them. The data show some 70,000 clones, about four fifths seen once. Specimen: peripheral blood. These receptors came from a man aged 45-65 years with active COVID-19. The CDR3 runs from the conserved cysteine through the conserved F or W. A D gene is named only where the DNA matches it firmly. Clone size is stated in some rows and not others, as once, few, many or a class when expanded.

v_gene: TRBV28; d_gene: NA; abundance: NA; len: 16; j_gene: TRBJ2-6; CDR3aa: CASSLLGVSGANVLTF; CDR3nt: TGTGCCAGCAGTTTATTAGGAGTTTCTGGGGCCAACGTCCTGACTTTC
v_gene: TRBV27; d_gene: NA; abundance: NA; len: 15; j_gene: TRBJ2-3; CDR3aa: CASSFMAGGTDTQYF; CDR3nt: TGTGCCAGCAGTTTTATGGCGGGTGGCACAGATACGCAGTATTTT
v_gene: TRBV6-5; d_gene: TRBD1; abundance: NA; len: 14; j_gene: TRBJ2-7; CDR3aa: CASSNAAGGHEQYF; CDR3nt: TGTGCCAGCAGCAACGCGGCAGGGGGCCACGAGCAGTACTTC
v_gene: TRBV30; d_gene: NA; abundance: NA; len: 11; j_gene: TRBJ2-1; CDR3aa: CAWSQDREQFF; CDR3nt: TGTGCCTGGAGTCAGGATAGGGAGCAGTTCTTC
v_gene: TRBV27; d_gene: TRBD1; abundance: medium-sized; len: 15; j_gene: TRBJ2-7; CDR3aa: CASSPLSGQIYEQYF; CDR3nt: TGTGCCAGCAGTCCCCTTTCGGGACAGATCTACGAGCAGTACTTC
v_gene: TRBV6-5; d_gene: TRBD1; abundance: NA; len: 15; j_gene: TRBJ1-1; CDR3aa: CASSSRDRANTEAFF; CDR3nt: TGTGCCAGCAGTTCCCGAGACAGGGCGAACACTGAAGCTTTCTTT
v_gene: TRBV5-4; d_gene: TRBD2; abundance: NA; len: 17; j_gene: TRBJ2-2; CDR3aa: CASSLELAGGPGGELFF; CDR3nt: TGTGCCAGCAGCTTGGAACTAGCGGGAGGGCCAGGCGGGGAGCTGTTTTTT
v_gene: TRBV9; d_gene: NA; abundance: NA; len: 14; j_gene: TRBJ2-3; CDR3aa: CASSVSGIGNTQYF; CDR3nt: TGTGCCAGCAGCGTATCCGGGATTGGGAATACGCAGTATTTT
v_gene: TRBV6-5; d_gene: TRBD1; abundance: NA; len: 15; j_gene: TRBJ1-1; CDR3aa: CASSYSRQGHTEAFF; CDR3nt: TGTGCCAGCAGTTACTCCAGACAGGGTCACACTGAAGCTTTCTTT
v_gene: TRBV7-7; d_gene: NA; abundance: few; len: 16; j_gene: TRBJ1-4; CDR3aa: CASSLDPRGGDEKLFF; CDR3nt: TGTGCTAGCAGCTTAGATCCGAGGGGGGGCGATGAAAAACTGTTTTTT
v_gene: TRBV28; d_gene: NA; abundance: NA; len: 13; j_gene: TRBJ2-7; CDR3aa: CASSRAVSYEQYF; CDR3nt: TGTGCCAGCAGTCGAGCGGTGTCCTACGAGCAGTACTTC
v_gene: TRBV20-1; d_gene: TRBD1; abundance: NA; len: 17; j_gene: TRBJ2-7; CDR3aa: CSASYRGVITPSYEQYF; CDR3nt: TGCAGTGCTAGTTACAGGGGAGTAATAACTCCCTCCTACGAGCAGTACTTC
v_gene: TRBV6-5; d_gene: TRBD1; abundance: NA; len: 14; j_gene: TRBJ2-5; CDR3aa: CATRQGGNQETQYF; CDR3nt: TGTGCCACCCGACAGGGGGGGAATCAAGAGACCCAGTACTTC
v_gene: TRBV27; d_gene: TRBD1; abundance: once; len: 16; j_gene: TRBJ1-1; CDR3aa: CASSLRQGVKNRRAFF; CDR3nt: TGTGCCAGCAGTTTAAGACAGGGGGTTAAGAATCGAAGAGCTTTCTTT
v_gene: TRBV11-2; d_gene: TRBD1; abundance: NA; len: 15; j_gene: TRBJ1-5; CDR3aa: CASSQEGASNQPQHF; CDR3nt: TGTGCCAGCAGCCAGGAGGGGGCGAGCAATCAGCCCCAGCATTTT
v_gene: TRBV28; d_gene: NA; abundance: NA; len: 11; j_gene: TRBJ2-5; CDR3aa: CASRGLETQYF; CDR3nt: TGTGCCAGCAGGGGGCTAGAGACCCAGTACTTC
v_gene: TRBV28; d_gene: TRBD2; abundance: NA; len: 18; j_gene: TRBJ2-1; CDR3aa: CASGRTSGRRVVDNEQFF; CDR3nt: TGTGCCAGCGGACGGACTAGCGGGCGGAGAGTAGTGGACAATGAGCAGTTCTTC
v_gene: TRBV7-8; d_gene: NA; abundance: NA; len: 14; j_gene: TRBJ1-4; CDR3aa: CASSPNRAREKLFF; CDR3nt: TGTGCCAGCAGTCCTAACCGCGCGAGGGAAAAACTGTTTTTT
v_gene: TRBV3-1/TRBV3-2; d_gene: NA; abundance: NA; len: 11; j_gene: TRBJ2-7; CDR3aa: CASSQLYEQYF; CDR3nt: TGTGCCAGCAGCCAATTATACGAGCAGTACTTC
v_gene: TRBV28; d_gene: TRBD1; abundance: NA; len: 15; j_gene: TRBJ1-4; CDR3aa: CASSPWTGTNEKLFF; CDR3nt: TGTGCCAGCAGTCCCTGGACAGGGACTAATGAAAAACTGTTTTTT
v_gene: TRBV7-2; d_gene: TRBD2; abundance: once; len: 16; j_gene: TRBJ2-5; CDR3aa: CASSPTTSGGQETQYF; CDR3nt: TGTGCCAGCAGCCCCACCACTAGCGGAGGGCAAGAGACCCAGTACTTC
v_gene: TRBV3-1/TRBV3-2; d_gene: NA; abundance: once; len: 13; j_gene: TRBJ1-1; CDR3aa: CASTRNKNTEAFF; CDR3nt: TGTGCCAGCACCCGAAACAAGAACACTGAAGCTTTCTTT
v_gene: TRBV5-1; d_gene: TRBD1; abundance: few; len: 16; j_gene: TRBJ1-6; CDR3aa: CASSLGQGDSHSPLHF; CDR3nt: TGCGCCAGCAGCTTAGGACAGGGGGATTCCCATTCACCCCTCCACTTT
v_gene: TRBV7-9; d_gene: TRBD1; abundance: NA; len: 14; j_gene: TRBJ1-2; CDR3aa: CASRKWTGGDGYTF; CDR3nt: TGTGCCAGCAGAAAATGGACAGGGGGGGATGGCTACACCTTC
v_gene: TRBV19; d_gene: TRBD2; abundance: NA; len: 15; j_gene: TRBJ2-2; CDR3aa: CASSSPGGLSGELFF; CDR3nt: TGTGCCAGTAGTAGCCCGGGAGGGCTGTCCGGGGAGCTGTTTTTT
v_gene: TRBV7-2; d_gene: NA; abundance: NA; len: 15; j_gene: TRBJ2-2; CDR3aa: CASSLERTVTGELFF; CDR3nt: TGTGCCAGCAGCTTAGAAAGGACAGTCACCGGGGAGCTGTTTTTT
v_gene: TRBV6-5; d_gene: NA; abundance: NA; len: 10; j_gene: TRBJ2-7; CDR3aa: CASRSYEQYF; CDR3nt: TGTGCCAGCAGGAGCTACGAGCAGTACTTC
v_gene: TRBV3-1/TRBV3-2; d_gene: TRBD1; abundance: NA; len: 16; j_gene: TRBJ1-6; CDR3aa: CASSRGTGARKSPLHF; CDR3nt: TGTGCCAGCAGCCGGGGGACAGGGGCTCGAAAGTCACCCCTCCACTTT
v_gene: TRBV6-5; d_gene: NA; abundance: NA; len: 13; j_gene: TRBJ1-1; CDR3aa: CASRTGTTQEAFF; CDR3nt: TGTGCCAGCAGGACCGGGACAACCCAGGAAGCTTTCTTT
v_gene: TRBV7-8; d_gene: NA; abundance: NA; len: 15; j_gene: TRBJ1-2; CDR3aa: CASSPNRRGGYGYTF; CDR3nt: TGTGCCAGCAGCCCAAACCGGAGGGGAGGGTACGGCTACACCTTC
v_gene: TRBV4-1; d_gene: NA; abundance: NA; len: 14; j_gene: TRBJ2-2; CDR3aa: CASRRLQGAGELFF; CDR3nt: TGCGCCAGCAGGCGACTACAGGGCGCCGGGGAGCTGTTTTTT
v_gene: TRBV4-2; d_gene: TRBD2; abundance: NA; len: 18; j_gene: TRBJ2-1; CDR3aa: CASSQAGLAGGLDNEQFF; CDR3nt: TGTGCCAGCAGCCAAGCCGGACTAGCGGGAGGGCTCGACAATGAGCAGTTCTTC
v_gene: TRBV7-2; d_gene: TRBD1; abundance: NA; len: 16; j_gene: TRBJ1-4; CDR3aa: CASSLVRTGEGEKLFF; CDR3nt: TGTGCCAGCAGCTTAGTTAGGACAGGGGAAGGGGAAAAACTGTTTTTT
v_gene: TRBV13; d_gene: TRBD1; abundance: NA; len: 15; j_gene: TRBJ1-2; CDR3aa: CASSLRYRGKNGYTF; CDR3nt: TGTGCCAGCAGCCTCCGGTACAGGGGAAAAAATGGCTACACCTTC
v_gene: TRBV2; d_gene: TRBD1; abundance: NA; len: 16; j_gene: TRBJ2-7; CDR3aa: CASSATWDRVVGEQYF; CDR3nt: TGTGCCAGCAGTGCAACTTGGGACAGGGTAGTAGGCGAGCAGTACTTC
v_gene: TRBV2; d_gene: TRBD2; abundance: NA; len: 14; j_gene: TRBJ2-1; CDR3aa: CASSLAGGRNEQFF; CDR3nt: TGTGCCAGCAGCTTAGCGGGGGGCCGCAATGAGCAGTTCTTC
v_gene: TRBV6-5; d_gene: TRBD1; abundance: NA; len: 15; j_gene: TRBJ1-1; CDR3aa: CASSYQQGFYTEAFF; CDR3nt: TGTGCCAGCAGTTACCAACAGGGGTTTTACACTGAAGCTTTCTTT